A single sample gave rise to the 8 T cell receptor beta chains below, sequenced in a study of blood T cells in healthy people across ages. The second PCR ran roughly 7 to 11 cycles with a sample-barcoded 5' primer and J-beta primers. TCRdb called the 5' RACE reads again in MiXCR, with one record for every CDR3 protein. The sample consists of roughly 2 million distinct CDR3 sequences, just under 50% of them appearing once. The sample comprised blood. These receptors came from a woman between 40 and 55 years old in good health.

This clonotype was observed many times. This chain connects TRBV7-9 to TRBJ2-6; no clear D. The V end was cut by 2 bases, the J end by 2 bases, with 1 base between. From germline, CDR1 is SEHNR and CDR2 FQNEAQ (reference sequence). The CDR3 runs to 13 residues. CDR3 residues: CASSLPGANVLTF. As DNA, the CDR3 is TGTGCCAGCAGCTTACCTGGGGCCAACGTCCTGACTTTC.

V gene TRBV20-1 combines with J gene TRBJ2-5; D unclear. CDR1 DFQATT and CDR2 SNEGSKA come from the germline V gene (reference sequence). This CDR3 contains 13 residues. V was shortened by 5 bases and J by 4 bases, with 14 bases between the two germline ends. The CDR3 sequence: CSARPGWGETQYF. The CDR3, as DNA: TGCAGTGCTCGTCCGGGTTGGGGAGAGACCCAGTACTTC.

This chain joins TRBV28 and TRBJ2-3, with no clear D. The germline CDR1 and CDR2 sequences are MDHEN and SYDVKM. Trimming removed 7 bases at V and 0 bases at J, with 11 bases between. This CDR3 contains 14 residues. DNA of the CDR3: TGTGCCAGCACCAAAATCTGGAGCACAGATACGCAGTATTTT. Translated: CASTKIWSTDTQYF. Based on the CDR3 plus reference TRBV28 and TRBJ2-3, the full variable domain is DVKVTQSSRYLVKRTGEKVFLECVQDMDHENMFWYRQDPGLGLRLIYFSYDVKMKEKGDIPEGYSVSREKKERFSLILESASTNQTSMYLCASTKIWSTDTQYFGPGTRLTVL.

This clonotype was found a few times. V gene TRBV7-9 combines with J gene TRBJ2-5; 7 bases map to TRBD1. Germline CDR1 SEHNR, CDR2 FQNEAQ (reference sequence). The V segment lost 3 bases and the J segment 12 bases; nucleotides outside the gene matches: 7. The CDR3 has 12 amino acids. The CDR3 loop reads CASSLETGEKYF. In nucleotides, the CDR3 is TGTGCCAGCAGCTTGGAAACAGGGGAAAAGTACTTC.

CDR3 DNA sequence: TGCAGTGCCCCACGGGAGGGAGCTAGTGACTACACCTTC. This codes for CSAPREGASDYTF. The chain recombines TRBV20-1 with TRBJ1-2; D not resolved. The ends were cut back, 6 bases at V and 10 bases at J, with 21 bases in the middle. Germline V CDR1 and CDR2: DFQATT, SNEGSKA (reference sequence). CDR3 length equals 13 residues.

V gene TRBV7-9 combines with J gene TRBJ2-7; D perhaps matches TRBD2 (5 bases). Trimming took 5 bases from V and 5 from J, leaving 16 bases between them. The CDR3 covers 14 residues. From germline, CDR1 is SEHNR and CDR2 FQNEAQ (reference sequence). As DNA, the CDR3 is TGTGCCAGCAGCGCTACTAGACCGATTGACGAGCAGTACTTC. This translates into CASSATRPIDEQYF. Variable domain in full (rest from reference TRBV7-9 and TRBJ2-7): DTGVSQNPRHKITKRGQNVTFRCDPISEHNRLYWYRQTLGQGPEFLTYFQNEAQLEKSRLLSDRFSAERPKGSFSTLEIQRTEQGDSAMYLCASSATRPIDEQYFGPGTRLTVT.

This clonotype was recorded once. The chain joins TRBV20-1 to TRBJ2-7; D perhaps matches TRBD2 (5 bases). The germline V and J ends were trimmed by 1 base and 0 bases, with 22 bases remaining between them. This CDR3 spans 18 amino acids. CDR1 and CDR2 (germline): DFQATT, SNEGSKA (reference sequence). This CDR3 reads CSARAGGQAERNSYEQYF. CDR3 nucleotides: TGCAGTGCTAGAGCGGGCGGGCAGGCCGAGCGGAACTCCTACGAGCAGTACTTC.

The gene calls are TRBV11-2 and TRBJ2-1; either TRBD1 or TRBD2 may fit D (6 bases each). The V and J ends lost 5 bases and 13 bases respectively, with 15 bases between them. Germline V gives CDR1 SGHAT, CDR2 FQNNGV. The CDR3 sequence is 12 residues long. The CDR3 loop reads CASSPSGAYQFF. CDR3 nucleotides: TGTGCCAGCAGCCCCTCGGGGGCCTATCAGTTCTTC.